This TCR beta chain was sequenced in a study of blood T cell repertoires in COVID-19. Looking at the study overall: Italy, Spain and the United States were the sources of the convalescent and acute COVID-19 samples. From T cells, B-cell-depleted T cells, or PBMCs came the material, which was cDNA or gDNA.

A single count supports this clone. TCRdb's copy holds only in-frame clones and misses some; the assay was immunoSEQ multiplex PCR. Of about 100,000 clones in the sample, 84% are singletons; the top ten hold approximately 4.5%. With 2 bases clipped from V and 0 bases from J, the junction kept 9 bases outside the gene matches. Germline-derived CDR1 and CDR2 are MNHEY and SVGEGT. The CDR3 spans 17 residues. This rearrangement joins TRBV6-2 or TRBV6-3 to TRBJ1-1; TRBD1 aligns across 7 bases. This sequence originates from a human donor in a cohort sampled during active COVID-19. The source material was peripheral blood. CDR3 protein: CASSYLGTASMNTEAFF. CDR3 nucleotide sequence: TGTGCCAGCAGTTACCTAGGGACAGCCTCGATGAACACTGAAGCTTTCTTT.